This T cell receptor (beta chain) is drawn from a study of blood T cells in healthy people across ages. Overall study context: Capturing about one barcoded beta molecule per two T cells was achieved by template switching.

Concerning this clonotype itself: As yet, its antigen is unknown.

Between the trimmed V and J ends, which lost 1 base and 8 bases, there was a span of 12 bases. There are 14 residues in the CDR3. Germline V gene data show CDR1 as MNHEY and CDR2 as SVGAGI. Then a second PCR, running roughly 6 to 11 cycles, was carried out with a sample-barcoded 5' primer and a J-beta primer mix. With 12 random nucleotides, a template-switch adaptor tagged each individual cDNA molecule. TCRdb re-called the 5' RACE reads with MiXCR, one entry per CDR3 protein. The top ten clones hold around 4% of a sample with about 1.5 million distinct CDR3 sequences, 35% to 45% of them seen once. General study findings and limits: Naive CD4+ cells and diversity were both higher in long-lived donors than in aged donors. In these data, TCR beta diversity tracked strongly with naive T cell percentage.

The chain employs TRBV6-5 and TRBJ2-1; no reliable D call. The sequencing sample was made of blood. The TCR comes from a woman aged 18 to 35 in good health. Here the CDR3 DNA reads TGTGCCAGCAGTTACTTTACAAGTGGGGATGAGCAGTTCTTC. It specifies CASSYFTSGDEQFF.